Below are 20 T cell receptor beta chains sequenced from a single sample in a study of blood T cells in healthy people across ages. With a J-beta primer mix and a sample-barcoded 5' primer, a second PCR ran about 6 to 11 cycles. MiXCR, applied by TCRdb to the 5' RACE reads, yields one record per CDR3 protein. The sample contains 1.6 million or so distinct CDR3 sequences, approximately 32% of which appear only once. Sequencing used blood. These receptors were taken from a woman aged 25 to 39 in good health.

This clonotype was observed a handful of times. The chain uses TRBV4-1 and TRBJ1-2, with D possibly being TRBD1 (5 bases). V was pared by 2 bases and J by 6 bases, with 13 bases between. This CDR3 has 14 residues. The germline V gene has CDR1 MGHRA and CDR2 YSYEKL. The CDR3 sequence is CASSQRGRIDGYTF. The CDR3 DNA is TGCGCCAGCAGCCAACGGGGCCGCATCGATGGCTACACCTTC.

The J gene is TRBJ2-7, the V gene TRBV4-1; 7 bases are a match to TRBD1. Germline loops: CDR1 MGHRA, CDR2 YSYEKL. Trimming cost V 0 bases and J 3 bases; bases outside gene matches: 11. CDR3 length equals 17 residues. The CDR3 nucleotides read TGCGCCAGCAGCCAAGAAGGCAACAGGGGACCAAGCTACGAGCAGTACTTC. Translating gives CASSQEGNRGPSYEQYF.

This clonotype showed up just a few times. The V call is TRBV2, the J call TRBJ2-7; 7 positions match TRBD1. CDR3 size: 13 residues. Germline lookup yields CDR1 SNHLY and CDR2 FYNNEI. The trim removed 7 bases at V and 2 bases at J, leaving 5 bases unmatched. This CDR3 reads CASTGQAPYEQYF. DNA for the CDR3: TGTGCCAGCACAGGACAGGCCCCCTACGAGCAGTACTTC. The full variable domain, with the rest looked up from reference TRBV2 and TRBJ2-7, is EPEVTQTPSHQVTQMGQEVILRCVPISNHLYFYWYRQILGQKVEFLVSFYNNEISEKSEIFDDQFSVERPDGSNFTLKIRSTKLEDSAMYFCASTGQAPYEQYFGPGTRLTVT.

This chain links TRBV6-4 with TRBJ1-6, with 12 bases lining up with TRBD1. The CDR3 sequence is 15 residues long. J lost 7 bases, V lost 4 bases, and 2 bases had no gene match. CDR1 and CDR2 (germline): MRHNA, SNTAGT. CDR3: CASSVGQGANSPLHF. The CDR3 DNA reads as TGTGCCAGCAGTGTGGGACAGGGGGCGAATTCACCCCTCCACTTT.

This clonotype was seen only a few times. The chain carries TRBV6-6 and TRBJ2-7; D uncertain. Germline V gene lookup returns CDR1 MNHNY and CDR2 SVGAGI (reference sequence). Trimming removed 2 bases at V and 2 bases at J, with 7 bases between. The CDR3 extends over 13 amino acids. CDR3 sequence: CASSYGHTYEQYF. The CDR3 nucleotides read TGTGCCAGCAGTTACGGGCACACCTACGAGCAGTACTTC.

The chain's CDR3 is CASSSGWNSPLHF. The CDR3 bases are TGTGCCAGCAGTTCAGGGTGGAATTCACCCCTCCACTTT. This sequence joins TRBV28 and TRBJ1-6, with a weak D call TRBD1 (5 bases). The ends were cut back, 4 bases at V and 7 bases at J, with 8 bases in the middle. The CDR3 length is 13 residues. The germline CDR1 and CDR2 sequences are MDHEN and SYDVKM.

The chain has TRBV2 and TRBJ2-7; 7 nucleotides agree with TRBD1. The trim removed 6 bases at V and 2 bases at J, leaving 7 bases unmatched. Germline V gives CDR1 SNHLY, CDR2 FYNNEI. The CDR3 spans 14 residues. The CDR3 nucleotides are TGTGCCAGCAGCCAGGGACAGATCACCTACGAGCAGTACTTC. Amino acids: CASSQGQITYEQYF.

The table lists this clonotype with many counts. V usage is TRBV9 and J usage is TRBJ2-5, with 12 bases lining up with TRBD2. The CDR3 is 15 residues long. Germline CDR1 SGDLS, CDR2 YYNGEE. V was clipped by 4 bases and J by 5 bases; unmatched bases: 6. The chain's CDR3 is CASSPSGRAGETQYF. CDR3 sequence (DNA): TGTGCCAGCAGCCCTAGCGGGAGGGCCGGGGAGACCCAGTACTTC. Complete variable domain (other parts from reference TRBV9 and TRBJ2-5): DSGVTQTPKHLITATGQRVTLRCSPRSGDLSVYWYQQSLDQGLQFLIQYYNGEERAKGNILERFSAQQFPDLHSELNLSSLELGDSALYFCASSPSGRAGETQYFGPGTRLLVL.

This rearrangement joins TRBV4-2 to TRBJ1-1, with D maybe TRBD1 (6 bases). The CDR3 runs 16 residues. With 4 bases removed from V and 0 bases from J, the gap between germline ends came to 15 bases. CDR1 and CDR2 (germline): LGHNA, YNFKEQ. CDR3: CASSRTALGLNTEAFF. As DNA, the CDR3 is TGTGCCAGCAGCCGGACAGCGTTAGGCTTGAACACTGAAGCTTTCTTT.

This clonotype was observed a handful of times. The chain has TRBV20-1 and TRBJ1-1; TRBD1 matches 7 bases. The CDR3 is made up of 14 amino acids. Trimming at V came to 4 bases and at J to 6 bases, leaving 11 bases not matched to a gene. CDR1 is DFQATT and CDR2 is SNEGSKA in the germline V gene (reference sequence). The DNA for the CDR3 is TGCAGTGCTACCTCGGCGGACAGGCCCGCTGAAGCTTTCTTT. Amino acids: CSATSADRPAEAFF.

This clonotype was recorded a few times. The chain couples TRBV10-3 to TRBJ2-3, with D unclear. This CDR3 contains 12 residues. Germline values: CDR1 ENHRY, CDR2 SYGVKD. V was pared by 4 bases and J by 5 bases, with 7 bases between. In DNA form, the CDR3 reads TGTGCCATCAGTGCACAACGAGATACGCAGTATTTT. The encoded protein is CAISAQRDTQYF.

This clonotype was detected only a few times. The V and J genes are TRBV5-1 and TRBJ2-1; possibly TRBD2 for D (6 bases). The end of the DNA fits TRBJ2-7 better, so the J call may be wrong. Germline V CDR1 and CDR2: SGHRS, YFSETQ. The CDR3 is 15 residues long. The CDR3 DNA follows: TGCGCCAGCAGCGACGGGACTGTCTCCTACAATGAGCAGTACTTC. Its protein is CASSDGTVSYNEQYF.

The rearrangement uses TRBV4-1 and TRBJ2-1; TRBD2 matches at 8 bases. Germline CDR1 and CDR2: MGHRA and YSYEKL. This CDR3 spans 17 amino acids. The V segment lost 4 bases and the J segment 7 bases; nucleotides outside the gene matches: 15. CDR3 in amino acids: CASSPSLAGRVGNEQFF. DNA of the CDR3: TGCGCCAGCAGCCCATCCTTAGCGGGAAGGGTCGGGAATGAGCAGTTCTTC.

This clonotype has a handful of counts. V gene TRBV2 combines with J gene TRBJ2-1, with D perhaps matching TRBD2 (6 bases). The V end lost 10 bases, the J end lost 4 bases, and 17 bases lay between the germline ends. From germline, CDR1 is SNHLY and CDR2 FYNNEI. The length of the CDR3 is 14 residues. The CDR3 protein is CAITRDSDYNEQFF. The CDR3, as DNA: TGTGCCATCACCCGGGACTCTGATTACAATGAGCAGTTCTTC. The full variable domain, with the rest looked up from reference TRBV2 and TRBJ2-1, is EPEVTQTPSHQVTQMGQEVILRCVPISNHLYFYWYRQILGQKVEFLVSFYNNEISEKSEIFDDQFSVERPDGSNFTLKIRSTKLEDSAMYFCAITRDSDYNEQFFGPGTRLTVL.

This rearrangement joins TRBV7-8 to TRBJ2-7; 9 bases line up with TRBD1. Looked up from germline, CDR1 is SGHVS and CDR2 is FQNEAQ. The CDR3 covers 15 residues. V shed 5 bases and J 4 bases; nucleotides not matched to a gene: 9. The CDR3 bases are TGTGCCAGCAGCCCGGCCGGGACAGGGCTTTACGAGCAGTACTTC. Translating gives CASSPAGTGLYEQYF. Based on the CDR3 plus reference TRBV7-8 and TRBJ2-7, the full variable domain is GAGVSQSPRYKVAKRGQDVALRCDPISGHVSLFWYQQALGQGPEFLTYFQNEAQLDKSGLPSDRFFAERPEGSVSTLKIQRTQQEDSAVYLCASSPAGTGLYEQYFGPGTRLTVT.

V is TRBV20-1 and J is TRBJ2-5; TRBD1 or TRBD2 may be the D gene (5 bases each). V gave up 6 bases and J gave up 2 bases, with 13 bases separating them. This CDR3 has 13 amino acids. The germline CDR1 and CDR2 sequences are DFQATT and SNEGSKA (reference sequence). In nucleotides, the CDR3 is TGCAGTGCCCACCCGGGACCACAAGAGACCCAGTACTTC. Encoded protein: CSAHPGPQETQYF.

Details on this clonotype: This could be a read error, since a much larger clone is one nucleotide away. The chain links TRBV4-2 to TRBJ2-7, with 9 bases fitting TRBD1. CDR3 length: 14 residues. Germline CDR1 is LGHNA and CDR2 is YNFKEQ. The CDR3 loop is CANSQATGGYEQYF. CDR3 in DNA: TGTGCCAACAGCCAAGCGACAGGGGGCTACGAGCAGTACTTC.

The sample holds many counts of this clonotype. V and J are TRBV5-1 and TRBJ2-1; 9 nucleotides align to TRBD1. Germline V gene data show CDR1 as SGHRS and CDR2 as YFSETQ. The CDR3 totals 14 residues. With V trimmed by 4 bases and J by 7 bases, 6 bases remained unmatched. This chain's CDR3 is CASSILQGANEQFF. The CDR3 nucleotides are TGCGCCAGCAGCATATTACAGGGGGCGAATGAGCAGTTCTTC.

The V and J genes are TRBV10-1 and TRBJ2-1, with TRBD1 identical over 7 bases. Trimming at V came to 0 bases and at J to 6 bases, leaving 2 bases not matched to a gene. Per germline, CDR1 WNHNN and CDR2 SYGVQD (reference sequence). CDR3 size: 14 residues. As DNA, the CDR3 is TGCGCCAGCAGTGAGTCGGGGACAGTCAATGAGCAGTTCTTC. Encoded protein: CASSESGTVNEQFF.

This clonotype is a singleton in its sample. This chain joins TRBV18 and TRBJ1-1; possibly TRBD1 for D (6 bases). Germline CDR1 KGHSH, CDR2 LQKENI. The CDR3 contains 15 residues. The V end lost 6 bases, the J end lost 5 bases, and 19 bases lay between the germline ends. The CDR3 bases are TGTGCCAGCTCGGCCGAGGGGGTCGTGGGAACTGAAGCTTTCTTT. This encodes CASSAEGVVGTEAFF.